This T cell receptor (beta chain) is drawn from a study of OX40 agonist ivuxolimab in advanced cancers. This CDR3 has 13 amino acids. With 6 bases removed from V and 0 bases from J, the gap between germline ends came to 11 bases. CDR1 SQVTM and CDR2 ANQGSEA come from the germline V gene. Patients with a history of autoimmune disease or on systemic immunosuppression were excluded. The method was immunoSEQ multiplex PCR; TCRdb's version includes in-frame clones alone and lacks a portion of them. Among over 55,000 clones listed, approximately 91% were seen once. Sequenced here: CD4+ or CD8+ T cells sorted from blood, sampled in a trial of the OX40 agonist ivuxolimab. V and J are TRBV29-1 and TRBJ2-5; no clear D. The receptor was isolated from an adult with an advanced solid tumor such as melanoma, head and neck, liver or kidney cancer. CDR3 protein: CSVERSNQETQYF. CDR3 nucleotide sequence: TGCAGCGTCGAGAGGTCTAACCAAGAGACCCAGTACTTC.